This entry concerns a single T cell receptor (beta chain). The germline gives CDR1 SGHTA, CDR2 FQGNSA. Trimming removed 4 bases at V and 8 bases at J, with 8 bases between. The CDR3 is 11 amino acids. The data derive from a study of T-cell memory formation after mild COVID-19. From the 5' RACE reads, TCRdb called clonotypes with MiXCR, one entry per CDR3 protein. The sample lists roughly 160,000 distinct CDR3 sequences, about 9.9% occurring once. V is TRBV7-2 and J is TRBJ1-2; D gene uncertain. This sequence originates from a man aged 18 to 29 who had mild COVID-19 (a few samples of this study predate the infection). Cell type and time point are not known. Sequencing input: PBMCs or a T cell subset sorted from them (not recorded which). In nucleotides, the CDR3 is TGTGCCAGCAGCTCCGGTGGCGGCTACACCTTC. This codes for CASSSGGGYTF.